This T cell receptor beta chain was found in a study of blood T cell repertoires in COVID-19. On the study more broadly: The United States, Italy and Spain were the sources of the acute and convalescent COVID-19 samples. T cells, B-cell-depleted T cells, or PBMCs supplied cDNA or gDNA.

A Seattle source enrolled patients during active infection and followed them longitudinally. Assay used: immunoSEQ multiplex PCR; TCRdb lists only in-frame clones, some missing. The table includes hundreds of thousands of clones, 87% detected once. The CDR3 extends over 11 amino acids. Trimming left V 6 bases short and J 4 bases short, with 4 bases between. Germline values: CDR1 ENHRY, CDR2 SYGVKD. What was sequenced was peripheral blood. The clonotype comes from a woman aged 50 to 60 with COVID-19, enrolled during active disease. The chain couples TRBV10-3 to TRBJ2-1, with unresolved D. The CDR3 nucleotides read TGTGCCATCAGACAGTACAATGAGCAGTTCTTC. This codes for CAIRQYNEQFF.